This TCR beta chain originates from a study of cytomegalovirus exposure and HLA in healthy donors. Use of 60 Vbeta and 13 Jbeta primers characterized the PCR. Measured with immunoSEQ multiplex PCR; TCRdb has only the in-frame clones, and not every one. The sample carries 160,000 or so clones, roughly 79% recorded once. With 3 bases removed from V and 0 bases from J, the gap between germline ends came to 14 bases. The CDR3 totals 16 residues. Germline V lookup: CDR1 PRHDT, CDR2 FYEKMQ (reference sequence). The rearrangement links TRBV13 to TRBJ1-1, with a possible D match to TRBD1 (6 bases). The TCR originated in a woman aged 18-29 years in good health and CMV-seropositive. Sample: PBMCs. CDR3 sequence (DNA): TGTGCCAGCAGCTTCCCGGGGACATCCCTGAACACTGAAGCTTTCTTT. Translation: CASSFPGTSLNTEAFF.